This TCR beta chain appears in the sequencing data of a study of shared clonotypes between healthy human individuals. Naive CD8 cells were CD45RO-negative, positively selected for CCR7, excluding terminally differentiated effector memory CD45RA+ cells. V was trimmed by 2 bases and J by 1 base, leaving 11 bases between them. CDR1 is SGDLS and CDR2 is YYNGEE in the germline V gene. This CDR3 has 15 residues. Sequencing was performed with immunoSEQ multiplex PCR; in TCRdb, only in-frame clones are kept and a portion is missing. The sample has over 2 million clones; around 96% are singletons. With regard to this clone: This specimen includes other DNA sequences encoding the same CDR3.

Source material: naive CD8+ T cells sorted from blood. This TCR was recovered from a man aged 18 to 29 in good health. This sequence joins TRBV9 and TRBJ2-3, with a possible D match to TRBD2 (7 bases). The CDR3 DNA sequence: TGTGCCAGCAGCGTTGACGGGGGGCGCACAGATACGCAGTATTTT. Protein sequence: CASSVDGGRTDTQYF.